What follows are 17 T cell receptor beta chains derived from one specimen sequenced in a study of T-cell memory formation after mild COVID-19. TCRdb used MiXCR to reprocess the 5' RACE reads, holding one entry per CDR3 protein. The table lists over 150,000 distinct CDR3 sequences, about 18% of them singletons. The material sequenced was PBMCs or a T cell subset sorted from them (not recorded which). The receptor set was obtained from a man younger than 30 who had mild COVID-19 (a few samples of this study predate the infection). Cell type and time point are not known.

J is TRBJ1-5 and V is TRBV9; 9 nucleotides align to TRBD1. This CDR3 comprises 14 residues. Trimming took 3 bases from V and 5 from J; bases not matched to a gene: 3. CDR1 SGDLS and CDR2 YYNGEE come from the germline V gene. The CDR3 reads CASSDGQGYQPQHF. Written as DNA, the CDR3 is TGTGCCAGCAGCGACGGACAGGGGTATCAGCCCCAGCATTTT.

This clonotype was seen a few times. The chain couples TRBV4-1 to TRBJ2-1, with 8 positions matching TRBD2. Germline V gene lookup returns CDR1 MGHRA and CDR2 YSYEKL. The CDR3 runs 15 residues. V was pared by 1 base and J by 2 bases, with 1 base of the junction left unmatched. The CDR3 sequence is CASSQGSGTYNEQFF. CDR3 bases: TGCGCCAGCAGCCAAGGTAGCGGGACCTACAATGAGCAGTTCTTC.

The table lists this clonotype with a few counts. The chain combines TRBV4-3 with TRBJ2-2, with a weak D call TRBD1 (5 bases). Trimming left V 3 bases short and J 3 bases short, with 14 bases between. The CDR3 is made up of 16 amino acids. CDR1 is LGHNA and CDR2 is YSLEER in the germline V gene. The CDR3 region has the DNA TGCGCCAGCAGCCAGCCCTGGGGCTCTGACACCGGGGAGCTGTTTTTT. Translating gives CASSQPWGSDTGELFF.

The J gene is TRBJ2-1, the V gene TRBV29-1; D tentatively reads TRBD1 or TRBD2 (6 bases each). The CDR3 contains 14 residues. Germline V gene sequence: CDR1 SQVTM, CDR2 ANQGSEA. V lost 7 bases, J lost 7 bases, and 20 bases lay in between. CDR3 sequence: CSAGVGGPGNEQFF. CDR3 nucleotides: TGCAGCGCCGGAGTCGGGGGCCCGGGGAATGAGCAGTTCTTC.

CDR3 DNA sequence: TGTGCCACCAGCAGAGAGGGTTTCAATCAGCCCCAGCATTTT. Its protein is CATSREGFNQPQHF. The chain carries TRBV15 and TRBJ1-5; no clear D. Germline CDR1 LNHNV, CDR2 YYDKDF (reference sequence). V lost 0 bases to trimming and J lost 3 bases, with 6 bases between them. The CDR3 sequence is 14 residues long.

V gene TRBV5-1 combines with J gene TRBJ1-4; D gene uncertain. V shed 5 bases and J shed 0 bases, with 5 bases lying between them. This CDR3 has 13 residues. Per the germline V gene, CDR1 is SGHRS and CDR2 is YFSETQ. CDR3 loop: CASRRATNEKLFF. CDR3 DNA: TGCGCCAGCAGGCGTGCAACTAATGAAAAACTGTTTTTT.

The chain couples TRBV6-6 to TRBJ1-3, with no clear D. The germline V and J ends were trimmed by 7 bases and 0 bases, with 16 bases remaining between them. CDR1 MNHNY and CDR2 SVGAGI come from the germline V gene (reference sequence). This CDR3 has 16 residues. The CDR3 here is CASIFGRMISGNTIYF. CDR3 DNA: TGTGCCAGCATCTTCGGACGGATGATCTCTGGAAACACCATATATTTT.

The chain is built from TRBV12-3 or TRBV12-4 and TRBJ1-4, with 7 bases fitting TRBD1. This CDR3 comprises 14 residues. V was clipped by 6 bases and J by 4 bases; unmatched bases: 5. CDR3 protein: CASSLGQSNEKLFF. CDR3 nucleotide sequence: TGTGCCAGCAGCTTGGGACAGAGTAATGAAAAACTGTTTTTT.

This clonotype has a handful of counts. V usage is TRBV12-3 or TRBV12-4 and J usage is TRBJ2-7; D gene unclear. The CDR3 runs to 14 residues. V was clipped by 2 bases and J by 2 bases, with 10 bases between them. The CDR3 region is CASSLTYTTYEQYF. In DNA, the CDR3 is TGTGCCAGCAGTTTAACCTATACAACCTACGAGCAGTACTTC.

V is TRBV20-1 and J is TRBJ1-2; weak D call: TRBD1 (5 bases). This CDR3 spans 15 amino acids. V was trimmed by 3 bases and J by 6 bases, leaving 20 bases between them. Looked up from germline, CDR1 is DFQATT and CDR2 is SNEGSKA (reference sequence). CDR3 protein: CSASRDSTTADGYTF. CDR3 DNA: TGCAGTGCTAGCCGAGACAGTACAACTGCGGATGGCTACACCTTC.

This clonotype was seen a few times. CDR3 protein: CASSLASVSSYEQYF. The CDR3 nucleotides read TGCGCCAGCAGCTTGGCGAGCGTGAGCTCCTACGAGCAGTACTTC. V is TRBV5-1 and J is TRBJ2-7; D is unresolved. The V and J ends lost 0 bases and 0 bases respectively, with 10 bases between them. Germline V gene sequence: CDR1 SGHRS, CDR2 YFSETQ. The CDR3 loop spans 15 amino acids.

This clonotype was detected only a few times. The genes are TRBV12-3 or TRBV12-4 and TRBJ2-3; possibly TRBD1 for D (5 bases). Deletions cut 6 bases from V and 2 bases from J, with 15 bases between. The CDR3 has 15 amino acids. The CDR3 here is CASRRVGRDTDTQYF. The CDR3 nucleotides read TGTGCCAGCAGACGAGTCGGCAGGGACACAGATACGCAGTATTTT.

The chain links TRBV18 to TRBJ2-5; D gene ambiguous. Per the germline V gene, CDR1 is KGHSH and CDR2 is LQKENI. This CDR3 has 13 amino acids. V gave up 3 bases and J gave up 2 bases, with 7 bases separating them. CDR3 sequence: CASSPQRQETQYF. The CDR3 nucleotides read TGTGCCAGCTCACCGCAGAGACAAGAGACCCAGTACTTC.

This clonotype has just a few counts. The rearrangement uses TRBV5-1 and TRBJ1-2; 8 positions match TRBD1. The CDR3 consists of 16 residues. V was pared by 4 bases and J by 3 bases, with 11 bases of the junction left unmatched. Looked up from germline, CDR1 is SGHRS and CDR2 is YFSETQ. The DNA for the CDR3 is TGCGCCAGCAGCGATCCTCAGGGGGCAGGATACTATGGCTACACCTTC. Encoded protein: CASSDPQGAGYYGYTF.

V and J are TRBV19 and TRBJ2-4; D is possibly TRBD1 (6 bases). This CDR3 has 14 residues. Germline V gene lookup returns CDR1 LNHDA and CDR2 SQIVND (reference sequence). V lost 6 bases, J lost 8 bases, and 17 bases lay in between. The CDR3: CASSKEDSLDIQYF. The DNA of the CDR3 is TGTGCCAGTAGCAAAGAGGACAGCCTAGACATTCAGTACTTC.

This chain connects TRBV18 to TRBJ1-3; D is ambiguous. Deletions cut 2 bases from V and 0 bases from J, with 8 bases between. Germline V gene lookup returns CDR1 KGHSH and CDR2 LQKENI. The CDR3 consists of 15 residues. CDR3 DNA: TGTGCCAGCTCACCAAGGGTCGGCTCTGGAAACACCATATATTTT. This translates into CASSPRVGSGNTIYF.

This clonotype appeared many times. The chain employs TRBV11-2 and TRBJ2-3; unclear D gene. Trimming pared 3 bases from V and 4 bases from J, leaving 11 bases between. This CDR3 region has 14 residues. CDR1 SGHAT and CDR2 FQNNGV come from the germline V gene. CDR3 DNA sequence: TGTGCCAGCAGCTTGTACTCCGATTCAGATACGCAGTATTTT. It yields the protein CASSLYSDSDTQYF.